The 13 T cell receptor beta chains below were found in one sample sequenced in a study of vaccination effects on CD4 cells after COVID-19 (dated by TCRdb to 2021 to 2024). To identify antigen-specific CD4+ T cell clonotypes by their expansion, the ViraFEST assay first stimulated PBMC with viral peptide pools and then applied TCR sequencing. After around 11 days of culture, CD4+ T cells were isolated with the EasySep CD4+ T cell isolation kit. Each participant received two doses of an mRNA SARS-CoV-2 vaccine, either BNT162b2 or mRNA-1273. Libraries were built with the immunoSEQ multiplex PCR assay. Sourced from immuneACCESS, this table was stored by TCRdb with only in-frame sequences that have V and J called. A share of the clones is absent; for the studies checked, an unresolved V gene accounts for under half, and the remainder has no known explanation. Recorded for this sample are under 80,000 clones; under 80% of them occurred a single time. 0.75% to 1% of the sample goes to the ten largest clones.

Their antigen targets remain unknown. Sequenced here: CD4+ T cells from PBMCs cultured with HCoV-OC43 spike peptides, sampled after COVID-19 vaccination. The cell subset or site label, as the study defines it: HCoV-OC43 spike overlapping peptide pool stimulation. Receptor source: a human donor who received a COVID-19 vaccine.

This chain joins TRBV2 and TRBJ2-5, with TRBD2 identical over 10 bases. The CDR3 spans 16 residues. The V gene's germline CDR1 is SNHLY and CDR2 FYNNEI. V dropped 7 bases and J dropped 4; count of bases not matched to a gene: 12. The CDR3 DNA reads as TGTGCCAGCATCAAGCGGGGGGGCACAGGGCGAGAGACCCAGTACTTC. It codes for CASIKRGGTGRETQYF. The variable domain in full, with the rest retrieved from reference TRBV2 and TRBJ2-5, is EPEVTQTPSHQVTQMGQEVILRCVPISNHLYFYWYRQILGQKVEFLVSFYNNEISEKSEIFDDQFSVERPDGSNFTLKIRSTKLEDSAMYFCASIKRGGTGRETQYFGPGTRLLVL.

V usage is TRBV2 and J usage is TRBJ1-4; no definite D call. Germline CDR1 is SNHLY and CDR2 is FYNNEI. V was clipped by 4 bases and J by 2 bases, with 17 bases between them. This CDR3 region has 17 residues. The CDR3 spells CASSVASLQATNEKLFF. CDR3 nucleotides: TGTGCCAGCAGTGTGGCCAGCCTGCAGGCGACTAATGAAAAACTGTTTTTT.

CDR3 protein: CASSSKGLTGNTIYF. In DNA form, the CDR3 reads TGTGCCAGCAGTAGCAAGGGGTTAACTGGAAACACCATATATTTT. The V and J genes are TRBV6-6 and TRBJ1-3; weak D call: TRBD1 (5 bases). V lost 5 bases and J 2 bases, leaving 13 bases between the germline ends. The germline V gene has CDR1 MNHNY and CDR2 SVGAGI (reference sequence). CDR3 length: 15 residues.

The chain carries TRBV19 and TRBJ2-1, with D possibly TRBD2 on 7 matching bases. This CDR3 is built from 15 residues. Trimming shortened V by 3 bases and J by 9 bases, and 18 bases separated the two germline ends. The germline gives CDR1 LNHDA, CDR2 SQIVND (reference sequence). CDR3 DNA sequence: TGTGCCAGTAGTATTGCGGGGGCCCGTACAATTGAGCAGTTCTTC. This encodes CASSIAGARTIEQFF.

The chain joins TRBV5-1 to TRBJ2-2; 8 nucleotides match TRBD1. Germline CDR1 is SGHRS and CDR2 is YFSETQ. With 1 base clipped from V and 1 base from J, the junction kept 3 bases outside the gene matches. The CDR3 has 16 residues. The CDR3 here is CASSLSGTGNTGELFF. CDR3 DNA sequence: TGCGCCAGCAGCTTGTCCGGGACAGGGAACACCGGGGAGCTGTTTTTT.

This chain joins TRBV30 and TRBJ2-3; 7 bases match TRBD1. V was clipped by 6 bases and J by 2 bases; unmatched bases: 5. Germline V gene lookup returns CDR1 GTSNPN and CDR2 SVGIG (reference sequence). The CDR3 loop spans 13 amino acids. This chain's CDR3 is CACTGDFTDTQYF. Written as DNA, the CDR3 is TGTGCCTGTACAGGGGATTTCACAGATACGCAGTATTTT.

Here the CDR3 DNA reads TGCGCCAGCAGAGCTAGCAGTAGCTCCTACGAGCAGTACGTC. Translating it yields CASRASSSSYEQYV. The rearrangement uses TRBV10-2 and TRBJ2-7, with D maybe TRBD2 (5 bases). The CDR3 has 14 residues. Germline V CDR1 and CDR2: WSHSY, SAAADI. V was clipped by 6 bases and J by 0 bases, with 12 bases between them.

The table lists this clone with a few counts. The chain links TRBV24-1 to TRBJ2-2; D call uncertain. The germline CDR1 and CDR2 sequences are KGHDR and SFDVKD. The CDR3 totals 13 residues. The germline V and J ends were trimmed by 7 bases and 5 bases, with 10 bases remaining between them. In nucleotides, the CDR3 is TGTGCCACCAGCTTGATGTCAACCGGGGAGCTGTTTTTT. Translated, it gives CATSLMSTGELFF.

For the CDR3, the DNA is TGTGCCAGCAGTTACTTATCCAGGGGTGGCTACAATGAGCAGTTCTTC. Translating gives CASSYLSRGGYNEQFF. This chain connects TRBV6-5 to TRBJ2-1; TRBD1 is a possible D gene (6 bases). This CDR3 region has 16 residues. V lost 1 base to trimming and J lost 3 bases, with 13 bases between them. CDR1 and CDR2 from the germline V gene are MNHEY and SVGAGI.

CDR3 region: CASSFFPGATDTQYF. The CDR3 nucleotides are TGTGCCAGCAGCTTCTTTCCCGGGGCTACAGATACGCAGTATTTT. The rearrangement links TRBV7-3 to TRBJ2-3; the D call may be TRBD1 or TRBD2 (5 bases each). The CDR3 runs to 15 residues. Trimming pared 3 bases from V and 3 bases from J, leaving 13 bases between. Germline CDR1 reads SGHTA; CDR2 reads FQGTGA.

This clone was found a few times. The chain employs TRBV4-1 and TRBJ1-5; TRBD1 is a possible D gene (6 bases). The CDR3 covers 13 residues. V was trimmed by 5 bases and J by 5 bases, leaving 10 bases between them. CDR1 MGHRA and CDR2 YSYEKL come from the germline V gene. CDR3 sequence (DNA): TGCGCCAGCAGCGGGACATCTCATCAGCCCCAGCATTTT. Amino acid sequence: CASSGTSHQPQHF.

This chain joins TRBV5-4 and TRBJ1-2; D is possibly TRBD1 (5 bases). The CDR3 has 14 residues. Trimming left V 2 bases short and J 4 bases short, with 12 bases between. Germline V gene lookup returns CDR1 SGHNT and CDR2 YYREEE (reference sequence). The CDR3 loop is CASSFGAGGYGYTF. DNA of the CDR3: TGTGCCAGCAGCTTTGGAGCGGGGGGCTATGGCTACACCTTC.

The gene calls are TRBV19 and TRBJ2-7; TRBD2 agrees at 13 bases. The CDR3 is 20 residues long. Germline trimming cut 7 bases from V and 0 bases from J; bases unmatched to any gene: 18. Per germline, CDR1 LNHDA and CDR2 SQIVND (reference sequence). The CDR3 sequence is CASTDPTRGLAGRSSYEQYV. The CDR3 nucleotides read TGTGCCAGTACCGATCCTACAAGGGGACTAGCGGGGCGATCCTCCTACGAGCAGTACGTC.